The T cell receptor beta chain described here comes from a study of identical twins. Study-wide findings and caveats: Invariant MAIT and iNKT cells may have partly biased zero-insertion analyses. The study reached conclusions through statistical analysis that was cross-sectional, not following the same donors.

The V end was cut by 8 bases, the J end by 6 bases, with 5 bases between. The CDR3 runs 10 residues. Via MiXCR, TCRdb re-called the 5' RACE reads, giving one row per CDR3 protein. The table records 350,000 or so distinct CDR3 sequences, roughly an eighth of them present only once. There are many counts of this clonotype. The antigen is undetermined. The same data also contributed to another study, on yellow fever vaccine responses in identical twins.

Material for sequencing was CD8+ T cells sorted from blood. The TCR originated in a woman aged 18-35 years in good health. The chain is built from TRBV12-3 or TRBV12-4 and TRBJ2-1; maybe TRBD1 (5 bases). In DNA form, the CDR3 reads TGTGCCAGCCAGGGCAATGAGCAGTTCTTC. Protein sequence: CASQGNEQFF.